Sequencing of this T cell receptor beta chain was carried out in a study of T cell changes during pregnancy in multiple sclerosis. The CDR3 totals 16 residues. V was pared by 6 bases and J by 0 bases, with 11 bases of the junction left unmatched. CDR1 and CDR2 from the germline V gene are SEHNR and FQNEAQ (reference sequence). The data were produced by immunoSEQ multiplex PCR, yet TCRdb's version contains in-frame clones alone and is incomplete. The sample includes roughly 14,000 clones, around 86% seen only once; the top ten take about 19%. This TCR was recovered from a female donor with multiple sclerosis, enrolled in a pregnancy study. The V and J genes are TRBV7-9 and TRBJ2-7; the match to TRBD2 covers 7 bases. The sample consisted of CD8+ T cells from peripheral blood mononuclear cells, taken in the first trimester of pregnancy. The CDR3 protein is CASSPPGTTSSYEQYF. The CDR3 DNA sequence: TGTGCCAGCAGTCCTCCCGGGACTACCAGCTCCTACGAGCAGTACTTC.